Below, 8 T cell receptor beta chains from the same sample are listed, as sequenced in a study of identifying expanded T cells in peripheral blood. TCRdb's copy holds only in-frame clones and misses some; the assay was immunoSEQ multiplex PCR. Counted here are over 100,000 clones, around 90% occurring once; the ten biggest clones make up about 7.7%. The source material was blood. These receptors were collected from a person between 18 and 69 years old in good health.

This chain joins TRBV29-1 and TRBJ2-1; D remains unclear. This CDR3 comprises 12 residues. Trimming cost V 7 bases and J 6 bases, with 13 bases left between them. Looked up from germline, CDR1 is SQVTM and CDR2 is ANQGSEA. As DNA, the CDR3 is TGCAGCGCCCCAGGTGAGGCCAATGAGCAGTTCTTC. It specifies CSAPGEANEQFF.

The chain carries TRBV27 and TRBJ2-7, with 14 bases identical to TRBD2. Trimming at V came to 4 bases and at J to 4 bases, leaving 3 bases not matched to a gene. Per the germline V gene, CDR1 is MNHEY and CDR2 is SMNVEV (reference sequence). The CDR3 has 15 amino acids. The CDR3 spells CASSWRLAGGYEQYF. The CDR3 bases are TGTGCCAGCAGTTGGAGACTAGCGGGAGGGTACGAGCAGTACTTC.

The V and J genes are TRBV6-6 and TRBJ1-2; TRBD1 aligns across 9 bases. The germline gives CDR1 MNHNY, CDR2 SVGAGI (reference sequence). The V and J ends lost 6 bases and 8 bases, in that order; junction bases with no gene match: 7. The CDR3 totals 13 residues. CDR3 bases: TGTGCCAGCAGCCTCGACGGGACAGGGGGCTACACCTTC. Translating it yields CASSLDGTGGYTF.

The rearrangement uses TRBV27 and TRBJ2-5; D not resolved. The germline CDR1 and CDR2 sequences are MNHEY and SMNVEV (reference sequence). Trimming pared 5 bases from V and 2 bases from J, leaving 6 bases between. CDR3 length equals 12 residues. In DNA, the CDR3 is TGTGCCAGCAGTGGACGGCAAGAGACCCAGTACTTC. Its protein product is CASSGRQETQYF.

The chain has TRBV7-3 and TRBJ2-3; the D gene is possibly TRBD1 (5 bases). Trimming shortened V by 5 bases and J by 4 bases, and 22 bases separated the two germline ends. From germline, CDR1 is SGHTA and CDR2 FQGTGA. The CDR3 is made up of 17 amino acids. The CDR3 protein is CASSDQDQGNWPDTQYF. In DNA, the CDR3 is TGTGCCAGCAGCGACCAAGATCAGGGAAACTGGCCAGATACGCAGTATTTT.

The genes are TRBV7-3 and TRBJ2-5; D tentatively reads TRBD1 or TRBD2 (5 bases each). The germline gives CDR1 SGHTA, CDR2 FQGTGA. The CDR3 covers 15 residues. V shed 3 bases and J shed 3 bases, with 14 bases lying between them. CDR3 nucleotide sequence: TGTGCCAGCAGCTTGGACTCCGGGGCCAAAGAGACCCAGTACTTC. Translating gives CASSLDSGAKETQYF.

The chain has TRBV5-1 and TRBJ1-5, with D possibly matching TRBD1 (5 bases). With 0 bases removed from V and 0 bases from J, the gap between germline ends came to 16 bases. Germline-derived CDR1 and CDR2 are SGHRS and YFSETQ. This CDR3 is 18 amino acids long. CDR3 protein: CASSLAPGGPYSNQPQHF. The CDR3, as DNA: TGCGCCAGCAGCTTGGCCCCGGGGGGACCTTATAGCAATCAGCCCCAGCATTTT.

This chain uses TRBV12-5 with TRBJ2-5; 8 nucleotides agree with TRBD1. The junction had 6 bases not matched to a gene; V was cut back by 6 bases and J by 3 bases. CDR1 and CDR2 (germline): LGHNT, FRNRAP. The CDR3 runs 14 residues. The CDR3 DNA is TGTGCTAGTGGGTCCGACAGGGGAAAAGAGACCCAGTACTTC. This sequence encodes CASGSDRGKETQYF.